These 32 T cell receptor beta chains were sequenced from one sample in a study of T cells in localized non-small cell lung cancer (dated by TCRdb to 2018 to 2020). The library came from the immunoSEQ multiplex PCR assay. TCRdb mirrors the immuneACCESS table, restricted to in-frame sequences. Some clones are absent from its copies; in checked studies, under half trace to an unresolved V gene, and the reason for the others is unknown. A total of just over 70,000 clones appear in this sample, roughly nine tenths of them only once. The top ten clones comprise roughly a fifth of the sample. The specimen comprised peripheral blood, sampled before any cancer treatment. The receptors were gathered from a male donor aged 60 or over with stage III squamous cell lung carcinoma.

This clone was seen only once. V is TRBV7-2 and J is TRBJ1-5; D is ambiguous. The CDR3 spans 15 residues. The germline gives CDR1 SGHTA, CDR2 FQGNSA. Trimming removed 3 bases from V and 3 bases from J, with 12 bases in between. The CDR3 spells CASSFGPGLNQPQHF. CDR3 in DNA: TGTGCCAGCAGCTTTGGACCCGGGCTCAATCAGCCCCAGCATTTT.

This rearrangement joins TRBV5-1 to TRBJ2-1; TRBD2 aligns across 7 bases. Germline V lookup: CDR1 SGHRS, CDR2 YFSETQ. CDR3 length: 15 amino acids. V trimming: 1 base; J trimming: 3 bases; junction bases outside the gene matches: 4. CDR3 nucleotide sequence: TGCGCCAGCAGCTTGAGTCTAGCGGACTACAATGAGCAGTTCTTC. Translation: CASSLSLADYNEQFF. The full variable domain, with the rest looked up from reference TRBV5-1 and TRBJ2-1, is KAGVTQTPRYLIKTRGQQVTLSCSPISGHRSVSWYQQTPGQGLQFLFEYFSETQRNKGNFPGRFSGRQFSNSRSEMNVSTLELGDSALYLCASSLSLADYNEQFFGPGTRLTVL.

This chain joins TRBV9 and TRBJ1-5; D not resolved. The V end lost 4 bases, the J end lost 3 bases, and 11 bases lay between the germline ends. CDR1 and CDR2 from the germline V gene are SGDLS and YYNGEE. This CDR3 comprises 14 residues. This CDR3 is CASSLHSDNQPQHF. In DNA form, the CDR3 reads TGTGCCAGCAGCCTTCATTCAGACAATCAGCCCCAGCATTTT. The whole variable domain, remainder taken from reference TRBV9 and TRBJ1-5, is DSGVTQTPKHLITATGQRVTLRCSPRSGDLSVYWYQQSLDQGLQFLIQYYNGEERAKGNILERFSAQQFPDLHSELNLSSLELGDSALYFCASSLHSDNQPQHFGDGTRLSIL.

J is TRBJ2-2 and V is TRBV30; no clear D. The CDR3 has 15 amino acids. The germline gives CDR1 GTSNPN, CDR2 SVGIG (reference sequence). Trimming removed 4 bases from V and 4 bases from J, with 16 bases in between. DNA for the CDR3: TGTGCCTGGACCCCCTTCTCAGGAGCCACCGGGGAGCTGTTTTTT. Translated: CAWTPFSGATGELFF.

The chain couples TRBV6-1 to TRBJ2-1, with D tentatively TRBD2 (6 bases). Deletions cut 5 bases from V and 7 bases from J, with 12 bases between. Per the germline V gene, CDR1 is MNHNS and CDR2 is SASEGT. The CDR3 is made up of 13 amino acids. The CDR3 is CASSIRGVNEQFF. CDR3 in DNA: TGTGCCAGCAGTATTCGCGGGGTGAATGAGCAGTTCTTC.

This chain connects TRBV4-2 to TRBJ2-6; D is uncertain. Germline V gene data show CDR1 as LGHNA and CDR2 as YNFKEQ. Trimming cost V 1 base and J 0 bases, with 7 bases left between them. The CDR3 loop spans 16 amino acids. The CDR3 sequence: CASSQGGNSGANVLTF. For the CDR3, the DNA is TGTGCCAGCAGCCAAGGTGGCAACTCTGGGGCCAACGTCCTGACTTTC.

This clone was picked up one time. The junction does not match germline at one end; this may be a read error. The genes are TRBV28 and TRBJ1-2; 7 positions match TRBD1. The CDR3 sequence is 13 residues long. CDR1 is MDHEN and CDR2 is SYDVKM in the germline V gene. CDR3 sequence: CASSRLQGEGCTF. CDR3 in DNA: TGTGCCAGCAGTCGCCTCCAGGGGGAGGGCTGCACCTTC.

As concerns this clone: The junction does not match germline at one end; this may be a read error. The chain couples TRBV7-7 to TRBJ2-1; TRBD2 matches 8 bases. This CDR3 has 13 amino acids. Germline V gene lookup returns CDR1 SSHAT and CDR2 FNYEAQ (reference sequence). The CDR3 nucleotides are TGTGCTAGCAGCCGGGGACTAGTGGAGGAGCAGTTCTTC. This encodes CASSRGLVEEQFF.

The rearrangement links TRBV2 to TRBJ2-5, with TRBD2 identical over 11 bases. V lost 6 bases and J lost 4; bases outside the gene matches: 4. Germline V gives CDR1 SNHLY, CDR2 FYNNEI. The CDR3 consists of 14 residues. This CDR3 is CASSAGTSGETQYF. The CDR3 DNA reads as TGTGCCAGCAGCGCCGGGACTAGCGGAGAGACCCAGTACTTC.

This rearrangement joins TRBV19 to TRBJ2-2; D unclear. Germline CDR1 LNHDA, CDR2 SQIVND (reference sequence). The V gene lost 5 bases and the J gene lost 6 bases, with 13 bases spanning the gap. The CDR3 loop spans 14 amino acids. CDR3 amino acids: CASSSDPQSGELFF. In DNA, the CDR3 is TGTGCCAGTAGTTCAGACCCCCAGTCCGGGGAGCTGTTTTTT.

The chain is built from TRBV2 and TRBJ2-4, with D perhaps matching TRBD1 (5 bases). V was trimmed by 4 bases and J by 8 bases, leaving 15 bases between them. The CDR3 loop spans 14 amino acids. Germline CDR1 SNHLY, CDR2 FYNNEI. CDR3 bases: TGTGCCAGCAGTGCTCGGCAGGGCGCGGACATTCAGTACTTC. Its translation: CASSARQGADIQYF.

This chain connects TRBV28 to TRBJ1-4; TRBD1 is a possible D gene (5 bases). The CDR3 totals 14 residues. CDR1 is MDHEN and CDR2 is SYDVKM in the germline V gene. V dropped 5 bases and J dropped 2 bases, with 9 bases sitting between them. The CDR3 loop is CASSGDSTNEKLFF. The DNA for the CDR3 is TGTGCCAGCAGTGGAGACAGCACTAATGAAAAACTGTTTTTT.

The chain carries TRBV30 and TRBJ2-7; tentatively, D is TRBD1 (5 bases). The germline V gene encodes CDR1 GTSNPN and CDR2 SVGIG (reference sequence). CDR3 length: 12 amino acids. V was clipped by 1 base and J by 3 bases, with 7 bases between them. The DNA of the CDR3 is TGTGCCTGGAGTGAGGGGCTCTACGAGCAGTACTTC. It encodes CAWSEGLYEQYF. Filled out from reference TRBV30 and TRBJ2-7, the complete variable domain reads SQTIHQWPATLVQPVGSPLSLECTVEGTSNPNLYWYRQAAGRGLQLLFYSVGIGQISSEVPQNLSASRPQDRQFILSSKKLLLSDSGFYLCAWSEGLYEQYFGPGTRLTVT.

V and J are TRBV6-5 and TRBJ2-3, with D possibly matching TRBD2 (5 bases). Germline V gene data show CDR1 as MNHEY and CDR2 as SVGAGI. V was trimmed by 6 bases and J by 1 base, leaving 14 bases between them. CDR3 size: 15 residues. CDR3 in DNA: TGTGCCAGCAGGCGGGCCTTGAGTGGCACAGATACGCAGTATTTT. Translating gives CASRRALSGTDTQYF.

V gene TRBV19 combines with J gene TRBJ2-1, with 10 bases aligning to TRBD2. The junction had 6 bases not matched to a gene; V was cut back by 0 bases and J by 4 bases. This CDR3 has 17 amino acids. Germline-derived CDR1 and CDR2 are LNHDA and SQIVND (reference sequence). CDR3 region: CASSIDPSGGAYNEQFF. Written as DNA, the CDR3 is TGTGCCAGTAGTATAGACCCGAGCGGGGGGGCATACAATGAGCAGTTCTTC.

The V call is TRBV7-9, the J call TRBJ2-3; D is unclear. The CDR3 consists of 13 residues. Germline CDR1 SEHNR, CDR2 FQNEAQ (reference sequence). V gave up 3 bases and J gave up 0 bases, with 4 bases separating them. The DNA for the CDR3 is TGTGCCAGCAGCTTCCAGAGCACAGATACGCAGTATTTT. Translated, it gives CASSFQSTDTQYF.

The chain couples TRBV18 to TRBJ2-5; TRBD1 matches at 8 bases. Looked up from germline, CDR1 is KGHSH and CDR2 is LQKENI. With 2 bases clipped from V and 2 bases from J, the junction kept 7 bases outside the gene matches. The CDR3 sequence is 16 residues long. The CDR3 DNA follows: TGTGCCAGCTCACCATACGTAAACAGGGGGCAAGAGACCCAGTACTTC. This encodes CASSPYVNRGQETQYF.

V is TRBV6-5 and J is TRBJ2-5, with D hard to call. V dropped 0 bases and J dropped 5 bases, with 7 bases sitting between them. This CDR3 is 13 amino acids long. Looked up from germline, CDR1 is MNHEY and CDR2 is SVGAGI. The DNA for the CDR3 is TGTGCCAGCAGTTACTCGAATTTGGAGACCCAGTACTTC. Translation: CASSYSNLETQYF.

The gene calls are TRBV2 and TRBJ1-5; weak D call: TRBD1 (5 bases). The CDR3 loop spans 14 amino acids. With 7 bases removed from V and 2 bases from J, the gap between germline ends came to 12 bases. The germline CDR1 and CDR2 sequences are SNHLY and FYNNEI. For the CDR3, the DNA is TGTGCCAGCAATAAAGGAGGGGGCAATCAGCCCCAGCATTTT. It encodes CASNKGGGNQPQHF.

The V gene is TRBV4-1, the J gene TRBJ1-6, with D perhaps matching TRBD1 (5 bases). CDR1 and CDR2 (germline): MGHRA, YSYEKL. The ends were cut back, 0 bases at V and 8 bases at J, with 8 bases in the middle. There are 14 residues in the CDR3. CDR3 in DNA: TGCGCCAGCAGCCAAGAGTGGGGGGATTCACCCCTCCACTTT. Protein sequence: CASSQEWGDSPLHF.

This chain uses TRBV19 with TRBJ1-5; D uncertain. The germline CDR1 and CDR2 sequences are LNHDA and SQIVND (reference sequence). Trimming cost V 2 bases and J 6 bases, with 8 bases left between them. The CDR3 is made up of 13 amino acids. CDR3 DNA: TGTGCCAGTAGTATAAGGGAGGTTCAGCCCCAGCATTTT. Translated, it gives CASSIREVQPQHF.

The chain employs TRBV15 and TRBJ1-4; 11 bases match TRBD1. The J segment lost 7 bases and the V segment lost 5 bases, leaving 6 bases of the junction unmatched. Germline CDR1 reads LNHNV; CDR2 reads YYDKDF (reference sequence). There are 15 residues in the CDR3. CDR3 amino acids: CATSPLGTGGEKLFF. The CDR3, as DNA: TGTGCCACCAGCCCGCTCGGGACAGGGGGTGAAAAACTGTTTTTT.

This clone was detected once. The chain links TRBV6-6 to TRBJ2-5; 9 bases align to TRBD2. Losses at the gene ends were 7 bases for V and 4 bases for J; bases not matched to a gene: 7. Germline-derived CDR1 and CDR2 are MNHNY and SVGAGI (reference sequence). The length of the CDR3 is 14 residues. CDR3 region: CASIFSGGGETQYF. The CDR3 DNA follows: TGTGCCAGCATTTTTAGCGGGGGCGGAGAGACCCAGTACTTC.

The rearrangement links TRBV5-1 to TRBJ1-6, with D tentatively TRBD1 (6 bases). The CDR3 is 15 amino acids. Between the trimmed V and J ends, which lost 4 bases and 5 bases, there was a span of 13 bases. CDR1 and CDR2 (germline): SGHRS, YFSETQ. The CDR3 DNA reads as TGCGCCAGCAGCCAACAGGGATCGAATAATTCACCCCTCCACTTT. Amino acids: CASSQQGSNNSPLHF.

This sequence joins TRBV6-5 and TRBJ1-5; 11 positions match TRBD1. Germline V gives CDR1 MNHEY, CDR2 SVGAGI. With V trimmed by 5 bases and J by 7 bases, 7 bases remained unmatched. The CDR3 runs to 15 residues. CDR3 amino acids: CASSPGTGGRQPQHF. The CDR3 nucleotides are TGTGCCAGCAGTCCCGGGACAGGGGGTAGGCAGCCCCAGCATTTT.

This chain links TRBV7-2 with TRBJ2-3; TRBD1 is a possible D gene (6 bases). V dropped 3 bases and J dropped 3 bases, with 13 bases sitting between them. The CDR3 loop spans 15 amino acids. The germline V gene has CDR1 SGHTA and CDR2 FQGNSA. The CDR3 region has the DNA TGTGCCAGCAGCTTTCCAGGGGTGTCGACAGATACGCAGTATTTT. This encodes CASSFPGVSTDTQYF. The variable domain in full, completed from reference TRBV7-2 and TRBJ2-3, reads GAGVSQSPSNKVTEKGKDVELRCDPISGHTALYWYRQSLGQGLEFLIYFQGNSAPDKSGLPSDRFSAERTGGSVSTLTIQRTQQEDSAVYLCASSFPGVSTDTQYFGPGTRLTVL.

The V gene is TRBV5-1, the J gene TRBJ2-3; 8 bases fit TRBD2. The CDR3 loop spans 16 amino acids. The V gene's germline CDR1 is SGHRS and CDR2 YFSETQ. V shed 0 bases, J shed 2 bases, and the junction held 5 bases outside the gene matches. CDR3 region: CASSLDDGGATDTQYF. In nucleotides, the CDR3 is TGCGCCAGCAGCTTGGACGACGGGGGGGCCACAGATACGCAGTATTTT.

The CDR3 loop reads CASSDNPRTGRNNEQFF. The CDR3 coding sequence is TGTGCCAGCAGTGACAACCCCCGGACAGGGCGGAACAATGAGCAGTTCTTC. This sequence joins TRBV6-4 and TRBJ2-1, with 8 positions matching TRBD1. J gave up 5 bases and V 2 bases, and 11 bases lay outside the gene matches. Looked up from germline, CDR1 is MRHNA and CDR2 is SNTAGT. The CDR3 extends over 17 amino acids.

This clone was observed once. The chain recombines TRBV28 with TRBJ2-2, with D possibly being TRBD1 or TRBD2 (6 bases each). Trimming took off 2 bases at V and 6 bases at J, with 10 bases between the two ends. The CDR3 has 14 residues. Germline V gene sequence: CDR1 MDHEN, CDR2 SYDVKM. The CDR3 spells CASSLPGAAGELFF. CDR3 nucleotides: TGTGCCAGCAGTTTACCGGGGGCGGCCGGGGAGCTGTTTTTT.

This chain links TRBV6-1 with TRBJ2-1; D unresolved. The V gene's germline CDR1 is MNHNS and CDR2 SASEGT. This CDR3 comprises 15 residues. V was cut by 3 bases and J by 3 bases, with 12 bases left in between. CDR3 protein: CASSDSSTGYNEQFF. The CDR3 region has the DNA TGTGCCAGCAGTGATTCTTCCACGGGCTACAATGAGCAGTTCTTC.

Of note for this clone: At the DNA level, this CDR3 is encoded by other sequences in the same sample as well. The V call is TRBV19, the J call TRBJ1-5, with 7 bases matching TRBD1. This CDR3 comprises 14 residues. J gave up 4 bases and V 3 bases, and 3 bases lay outside the gene matches. Germline values: CDR1 LNHDA, CDR2 SQIVND (reference sequence). CDR3 sequence (DNA): TGTGCCAGTAGTATCACAGGGGATAATCAGCCCCAGCATTTT. The encoded protein is CASSITGDNQPQHF.

This clone was observed once. The chain is built from TRBV19 and TRBJ2-7; D possibly corresponds to TRBD1 (6 bases). The CDR3 spans 13 residues. Trimming removed 2 bases from V and 5 bases from J, with 10 bases in between. Germline CDR1 and CDR2: LNHDA and SQIVND (reference sequence). The chain's CDR3 is CASSITGRDEQYF. The CDR3 DNA reads TGTGCCAGTAGTATAACAGGGCGCGACGAGCAGTACTTC.